This T cell receptor beta chain is drawn from a study of blood T cells in healthy people across ages. Overall study: Roughly one uniquely barcoded beta molecule per two T cells was captured.

Whole-study findings and limits: Comparison with aged donors showed that long-lived donors had more naive CD4+ cells and higher diversity.

V lost 0 bases and J 4 bases, leaving 12 bases between the germline ends. The CDR3 extends over 15 amino acids. This clonotype has more than one count but fewer than ten. Its target is unknown. Primed by a sample-barcoded 5' primer and a J-beta primer mix, a second PCR proceeded for 7 to 11 cycles. Each cDNA molecule carried a tag from a template-switch adaptor that contained 12 random nucleotides. Each sample yielded at least 3 million CDR3-containing paired-end reads. TCRdb fed the 5' RACE reads into MiXCR, producing one record per CDR3 protein. Here the sample spans 1.5 million to 2 million distinct CDR3 sequences, 28% being singletons.

The clonotype comes from a woman aged 25-40 years in good health. The chain recombines TRBV12-3 or TRBV12-4 with TRBJ2-5; D might be TRBD1 (7 bases). The specimen sequenced was blood. In DNA form, the CDR3 reads TGTGCCAGCAGTTTAGCCAGGGGGGTGTCAGAGACCCAGTACTTC. This gives the protein CASSLARGVSETQYF.